One sample yielded the 30 T cell receptor beta chains listed below, sequenced in a study of Ad26.COV2.S vaccination and SARS-CoV-2 variants. The method was immunoSEQ multiplex PCR; TCRdb's version includes in-frame clones alone and lacks a portion of them. The sample lists about 680,000 clones, 89% occurring once. As to treatment: roughly 19 received Ad26.COV2.S at low or high dose, single or two shots; 5 received placebo; per-sample allocation not given. Sampling occurred on day 63 after the first vaccine or placebo injection. Source: peripheral blood, taken in a trial of Ad26.COV2.S vaccine versus placebo. Receptors originate from a person between 18 and 65 years old who received the Ad26.COV2.S COVID-19 vaccine or a placebo.

The chain links TRBV4-1 to TRBJ1-6; D may be TRBD1 (5 bases). V was shortened by 4 bases and J by 7 bases, with 14 bases between the two germline ends. Germline CDR1 reads MGHRA; CDR2 reads YSYEKL. The CDR3 has 15 residues. The CDR3: CASSPPGLPNSPLHF. As DNA, the CDR3 is TGCGCCAGCAGCCCCCCGGGACTTCCGAATTCACCCCTCCACTTT.

Remarks on this clone: This sample includes further DNA sequences coding for the same CDR3. The chain carries TRBV5-6 and TRBJ2-7; D may be TRBD1 (6 bases). V was trimmed by 3 bases and J by 4 bases, leaving 11 bases between them. This CDR3 is built from 13 residues. Germline V gene lookup returns CDR1 SGHDT and CDR2 YYEEEE. The CDR3 DNA is TGTGCCAGCAGCTCCACAGGGAGATACGAGCAGTACTTC. This codes for CASSSTGRYEQYF.

This clone appeared a single time. This rearrangement joins TRBV25-1 to TRBJ2-1, with 11 bases fitting TRBD2. The CDR3 is 13 amino acids. Germline lookup yields CDR1 MGHDK and CDR2 SYGVNS. Unmatched junction bases numbered 3, after V lost 7 bases and J lost 7 bases. This CDR3 reads CASTLAGGNEQFF. Here the CDR3 DNA reads TGTGCCAGCACTCTAGCGGGAGGAAATGAGCAGTTCTTC.

J is TRBJ2-1 and V is TRBV7-2; the match to TRBD2 covers 7 bases. The CDR3 has 14 amino acids. Germline values: CDR1 SGHTA, CDR2 FQGNSA. Unmatched junction bases numbered 12, after V lost 8 bases and J lost 8 bases. The CDR3 DNA follows: TGTGCCAGCGGGTCGACTAGCATTCTCGATGAGCAGTTCTTC. The encoded protein is CASGSTSILDEQFF.

The CDR3 bases are TGTGCCAGCAGCTCCTGGCGTGGCTACACCTTC. This encodes CASSSWRGYTF. This rearrangement joins TRBV7-2 to TRBJ1-2; D is uncertain. CDR3 size: 11 residues. Germline CDR1 and CDR2: SGHTA and FQGNSA. V was pared by 4 bases and J by 7 bases, with 7 bases between.

The V and J genes are TRBV27 and TRBJ2-6, with a tentative D call TRBD2 (5 bases). Per the germline V gene, CDR1 is MNHEY and CDR2 is SMNVEV (reference sequence). Deletions cut 0 bases from V and 2 bases from J, with 17 bases between. This CDR3 contains 19 residues. As DNA, the CDR3 is TGTGCCAGCAGTTTATCCCAAGACAAGGCCGGGGCTGGGGCCAACGTCCTGACTTTC. Translation: CASSLSQDKAGAGANVLTF.

About this clone: Distinct nucleotide sequences in the sample also encode this CDR3. The chain combines TRBV10-3 with TRBJ2-2, with D maybe TRBD2 (6 bases). Germline values: CDR1 ENHRY, CDR2 SYGVKD. This CDR3 comprises 15 residues. V gave up 3 bases and J gave up 3 bases, with 11 bases separating them. The chain's CDR3 is CAISEVGGDTGELFF. The CDR3 DNA follows: TGTGCCATCAGTGAAGTCGGGGGAGACACCGGGGAGCTGTTTTTT.

This chain joins TRBV5-1 and TRBJ2-7; 14 nucleotides agree with TRBD2. With V trimmed by 3 bases and J by 4 bases, 12 bases remained unmatched. Germline V CDR1 and CDR2: SGHRS, YFSETQ. This CDR3 region has 18 residues. Written as DNA, the CDR3 is TGCGCCAGCAGCTCGCTTGGGACTAGCGGGGGCGCAGGGTACGAGCAGTACTTC. Translated, it gives CASSSLGTSGGAGYEQYF.

This clone has only one observation. The V call is TRBV4-1, the J call TRBJ2-1; weak D call: TRBD2 (5 bases). The ends were cut back, 3 bases at V and 2 bases at J, with 8 bases in the middle. The CDR3 has 14 residues. The V gene's germline CDR1 is MGHRA and CDR2 YSYEKL. The CDR3 here is CASSHPGAYNEQFF. CDR3 DNA sequence: TGCGCCAGCAGCCACCCCGGGGCCTACAATGAGCAGTTCTTC.

In nucleotides, the CDR3 is TGTGCCAGCAGCCAAGACCCGGGGTGGGCGGGACCCACCTACAATGAGCAGTTCTTC. Translated, it gives CASSQDPGWAGPTYNEQFF. The chain carries TRBV14 and TRBJ2-1, with TRBD2 as a possible D gene (6 bases). Germline V CDR1 and CDR2: SGHDN, FVKESK. V lost 0 bases, J lost 2 bases, and 20 bases lay in between. The CDR3 is 19 residues long.

V and J are TRBV7-2 and TRBJ2-1; D may correspond to TRBD1 or TRBD2 (5 bases each). CDR1 and CDR2 (germline): SGHTA, FQGNSA. Trimming pared 0 bases from V and 9 bases from J, leaving 6 bases between. The CDR3 length is 12 residues. The CDR3 sequence: CASSLAGGEQFF. CDR3 bases: TGTGCCAGCAGCTTAGCTGGGGGTGAGCAGTTCTTC. Variable domain in full (rest from reference TRBV7-2 and TRBJ2-1): GAGVSQSPSNKVTEKGKDVELRCDPISGHTALYWYRQSLGQGLEFLIYFQGNSAPDKSGLPSDRFSAERTGGSVSTLTIQRTQQEDSAVYLCASSLAGGEQFFGPGTRLTVL.

The chain is built from TRBV19 and TRBJ2-7, with a possible D match to TRBD1 (7 bases). The CDR3 length is 13 residues. The germline V gene encodes CDR1 LNHDA and CDR2 SQIVND (reference sequence). The V gene lost 5 bases and the J gene lost 4 bases, with 12 bases spanning the gap. CDR3 sequence: CASSAGQLYEQYF. The CDR3 coding sequence is TGTGCCAGTAGTGCGGGACAGCTTTACGAGCAGTACTTC.

In this sample, this clone turned up once. The chain uses TRBV10-3 and TRBJ2-2; the match to TRBD1 covers 12 bases. This CDR3 spans 18 amino acids. J gave up 3 bases and V 6 bases, and 11 bases lay outside the gene matches. Germline CDR1 and CDR2: ENHRY and SYGVKD. The CDR3 reads CAIRPGTGGERHTGELFF. DNA of the CDR3: TGTGCCATCAGGCCCGGGACAGGGGGCGAACGTCACACCGGGGAGCTGTTTTTT.

The chain links TRBV19 to TRBJ1-1; TRBD1 aligns across 9 bases. The germline V gene has CDR1 LNHDA and CDR2 SQIVND (reference sequence). This CDR3 is built from 14 residues. J was trimmed by 6 bases and V by 4 bases; bases with no gene match: 6. The CDR3 spells CASSTRQGVSEAFF. For the CDR3, the DNA is TGTGCCAGTAGTACCCGACAGGGGGTCTCTGAAGCTTTCTTT.

The gene calls are TRBV18 and TRBJ2-1, with D perhaps matching TRBD1 (6 bases). The germline V and J ends were trimmed by 1 base and 6 bases, with 10 bases remaining between them. Germline V gene sequence: CDR1 KGHSH, CDR2 LQKENI. The CDR3 extends over 14 amino acids. In DNA, the CDR3 is TGTGCCAGCTCACCACAGGACAGCCTCAATGAGCAGTTCTTC. It encodes CASSPQDSLNEQFF.

J is TRBJ2-3 and V is TRBV7-2; no clear D gene. The CDR3 spans 16 residues. The germline V and J ends were trimmed by 6 bases and 3 bases, with 19 bases remaining between them. Germline loops: CDR1 SGHTA, CDR2 FQGNSA. CDR3: CASRMGTNRWTDTQYF. The CDR3 nucleotides are TGTGCCAGCAGGATGGGAACAAATCGGTGGACAGATACGCAGTATTTT.

The V and J genes are TRBV4-2 and TRBJ1-2; D unclear. Per the germline V gene, CDR1 is LGHNA and CDR2 is YNFKEQ. There are 14 residues in the CDR3. V gave up 0 bases and J gave up 4 bases, with 9 bases separating them. This CDR3 reads CASSQDGQPYGYTF. The CDR3 nucleotides read TGTGCCAGCAGCCAAGATGGCCAGCCCTATGGCTACACCTTC.

The chain recombines TRBV19 with TRBJ2-1; D might be TRBD1 (5 bases). V was trimmed by 0 bases and J by 7 bases, leaving 13 bases between them. CDR1 is LNHDA and CDR2 is SQIVND in the germline V gene (reference sequence). The CDR3 length is 15 residues. The CDR3 here is CASSIDLGVFNEQFF. DNA of the CDR3: TGTGCCAGTAGTATAGATCTAGGGGTTTTTAATGAGCAGTTCTTC.

This chain joins TRBV7-9 and TRBJ2-2, with D possibly being TRBD1 (5 bases). Germline values: CDR1 SEHNR, CDR2 FQNEAQ (reference sequence). The germline V and J ends were trimmed by 0 bases and 6 bases, with 14 bases remaining between them. The CDR3 contains 16 residues. For the CDR3, the DNA is TGTGCCAGCAGCTTAGCGCTTCAGGGTCCTCCCGGGGAGCTGTTTTTT. Protein sequence: CASSLALQGPPGELFF.

This clone was observed a handful of times. The J gene is TRBJ2-5, the V gene TRBV4-2; 14 nucleotides agree with TRBD2. Per germline, CDR1 LGHNA and CDR2 YNFKEQ. V gave up 6 bases and J gave up 2 bases; unmatched junction bases: 8. CDR3 length equals 17 residues. Here the CDR3 DNA reads TGTGCCAGCAGTCGGGGGACTAGCGGGGGCCTGCAAGAGACCCAGTACTTC. Amino acid sequence: CASSRGTSGGLQETQYF.

The chain employs TRBV2 and TRBJ2-5; no clear D gene. Germline V gives CDR1 SNHLY, CDR2 FYNNEI. This CDR3 has 13 residues. The V and J ends lost 5 bases and 2 bases respectively, with 9 bases between them. The DNA of the CDR3 is TGTGCCAGCAGTAAGGCCCTACAAGAGACCCAGTACTTC. Translated, it gives CASSKALQETQYF.

The V call is TRBV4-3, the J call TRBJ1-3, with a tentative D call TRBD1 (5 bases). The germline V gene encodes CDR1 LGHNA and CDR2 YSLEER. V lost 1 base to trimming and J lost 0 bases, with 10 bases between them. CDR3 length equals 16 residues. The CDR3 nucleotides read TGCGCCAGCAGCCAAGGGCCCGGACACTCTGGAAACACCATATATTTT. It encodes CASSQGPGHSGNTIYF.

The V call is TRBV6-1, the J call TRBJ1-4, with D possibly TRBD1 on 6 matching bases. The CDR3 spans 14 residues. Germline loops: CDR1 MNHNS, CDR2 SASEGT. The ends were cut back, 5 bases at V and 5 bases at J, with 12 bases in the middle. The CDR3 region is CASSQGLTNEKLFF. For the CDR3, the DNA is TGTGCCAGCAGTCAGGGGTTAACGAATGAAAAACTGTTTTTT.

This clone appeared a few times. The J gene is TRBJ1-6, the V gene TRBV10-3, with D perhaps TRBD1 (6 bases). V dropped 9 bases and J dropped 10 bases, with 13 bases sitting between them. This CDR3 has 12 residues. Germline loops: CDR1 ENHRY, CDR2 SYGVKD. DNA for the CDR3: TGTGCCATACAGGGTGGCGGCTCACCCCTCCACTTT. Translating gives CAIQGGGSPLHF.

The V gene is TRBV30, the J gene TRBJ1-4; TRBD1 aligns across 9 bases. CDR3 size: 17 residues. V lost 3 bases to trimming and J lost 2 bases; unmatched junction nucleotides: 10. The V gene's germline CDR1 is GTSNPN and CDR2 SVGIG (reference sequence). CDR3 region: CAWSSGTGPSTNEKLFF. The CDR3 nucleotides read TGTGCCTGGAGCTCAGGGACAGGGCCGTCCACTAATGAAAAACTGTTTTTT.

The gene calls are TRBV7-2 and TRBJ2-7; D possibly uses TRBD1 or TRBD2 (7 bases each). Per the germline V gene, CDR1 is SGHTA and CDR2 is FQGNSA. V shed 6 bases and J shed 1 base, with 19 bases lying between them. The CDR3 is 16 residues long. CDR3 loop: CASRQGGGQRSYEQYF. The DNA for the CDR3 is TGTGCCAGCAGACAGGGCGGGGGACAGAGATCCTACGAGCAGTACTTC.

The V and J genes are TRBV30 and TRBJ2-7, with 10 bases matching TRBD1. Germline V gene sequence: CDR1 GTSNPN, CDR2 SVGIG (reference sequence). Germline trimming cut 5 bases from V and 4 bases from J; bases unmatched to any gene: 2. This CDR3 spans 12 amino acids. DNA for the CDR3: TGTGCCTGGGACAGGGGGCAATACGAGCAGTACTTC. Its translation is CAWDRGQYEQYF.

DNA for the CDR3: TGCGCCAGCAGCTTGCAGCGGGAGACGGGGTCAGATACGCAGTATTTT. Protein product: CASSLQRETGSDTQYF. The chain employs TRBV5-1 and TRBJ2-3; the match to TRBD2 covers 8 bases. Trimming removed 1 base from V and 4 bases from J; junction bases left unmatched: 8. Per the germline V gene, CDR1 is SGHRS and CDR2 is YFSETQ. There are 16 residues in the CDR3.

The table lists this clone with a count of one. The V call is TRBV19, the J call TRBJ1-4; 8 bases are shared with TRBD1. J gave up 5 bases and V 5 bases, and 4 bases lay outside the gene matches. The length of the CDR3 is 14 residues. Germline lookup yields CDR1 LNHDA and CDR2 SQIVND (reference sequence). The CDR3 reads CASSQRTGNEKLFF. The CDR3 nucleotides are TGTGCCAGTAGTCAGCGGACAGGGAATGAAAAACTGTTTTTT.

V is TRBV7-2 and J is TRBJ2-5; weak D call: TRBD2 (6 bases). V gave up 1 base and J gave up 5 bases, with 11 bases separating them. Germline V gene sequence: CDR1 SGHTA, CDR2 FQGNSA. The CDR3 has 14 amino acids. CDR3 in amino acids: CASSLGGAGETQYF. The CDR3 DNA sequence: TGTGCCAGCAGCTTAGGCGGGGCCGGGGAGACCCAGTACTTC.